These 9 T cell receptor beta chains share one sample of origin, sequenced in a study of blood T cell repertoires in COVID-19. Sequenced by immunoSEQ multiplex PCR; TCRdb stores in-frame clones only, minus some. This table holds around 170,000 clones, 80% to 90% found once. Sequenced: peripheral blood. These receptors were taken from a man in his 60s with acute or convalescent COVID-19.

CDR3 nucleotide sequence: TGTGCCAGCAGCTCTTTTCTGGGACTAGCGGGGGCCTACGAGCAGTACTTC. Protein: CASSSFLGLAGAYEQYF. The rearrangement joins TRBV11-2 to TRBJ2-7, with 14 positions matching TRBD2. V lost 4 bases to trimming and J lost 2 bases; unmatched junction nucleotides: 7. There are 17 residues in the CDR3. Per germline, CDR1 SGHAT and CDR2 FQNNGV.

The chain has TRBV10-1 and TRBJ1-5, with D tentatively TRBD1 (6 bases). This CDR3 has 13 amino acids. Trimming cost V 7 bases and J 4 bases, with 11 bases left between them. The germline gives CDR1 WNHNN, CDR2 SYGVQD (reference sequence). Here the CDR3 DNA reads TGCGCCAGCACCAAGGACAGAAATCAGCCCCAGCATTTT. It encodes CASTKDRNQPQHF.

This clone came up once. The rearrangement links TRBV6-5 to TRBJ2-7; D uncertain. This CDR3 has 13 amino acids. Germline CDR1 and CDR2: MNHEY and SVGAGI. V lost 11 bases to trimming and J lost 3 bases, with 17 bases between them. The CDR3 DNA follows: TGTGCCGTCTCGTTAAGCGACTTCTACGAGCAGTACTTC. It codes for CAVSLSDFYEQYF.

The gene calls are TRBV18 and TRBJ1-4, with D perhaps matching TRBD1 (6 bases). The germline V gene has CDR1 KGHSH and CDR2 LQKENI. V was clipped by 3 bases and J by 0 bases, with 14 bases between them. This CDR3 spans 17 amino acids. The CDR3 spells CASSPTGGATTNEKLFF. Here the CDR3 DNA reads TGTGCCAGCTCACCGACCGGGGGGGCAACAACTAATGAAAAACTGTTTTTT.

The rearrangement links TRBV7-9 to TRBJ1-1, with 7 bases aligning to TRBD1. V shed 1 base, J shed 5 bases, and the junction held 7 bases outside the gene matches. CDR1 and CDR2 (germline): SEHNR, FQNEAQ (reference sequence). The CDR3 extends over 15 amino acids. In DNA, the CDR3 is TGTGCCAGCAGCTTAGAACCAGGGGGTCGGACTGAAGCTTTCTTT. Protein sequence: CASSLEPGGRTEAFF.

The chain couples TRBV7-2 to TRBJ2-1; 7 positions match TRBD1. Germline trimming cut 6 bases from V and 6 bases from J; bases unmatched to any gene: 8. There are 14 residues in the CDR3. In germline, CDR1 is SGHTA, CDR2 FQGNSA. In DNA, the CDR3 is TGTGCCAGCAGTAGGGACAGTCTCGCCAATGAGCAGTTCTTC. It yields the protein CASSRDSLANEQFF. Drawing the rest from reference TRBV7-2 and TRBJ2-1, the complete variable domain is GAGVSQSPSNKVTEKGKDVELRCDPISGHTALYWYRQSLGQGLEFLIYFQGNSAPDKSGLPSDRFSAERTGGSVSTLTIQRTQQEDSAVYLCASSRDSLANEQFFGPGTRLTVL.

This clone was counted between two and nine times. The chain combines TRBV27 with TRBJ1-1; a weak D match, TRBD1 (5 bases). This CDR3 has 15 amino acids. Germline V gives CDR1 MNHEY, CDR2 SMNVEV (reference sequence). Trimming took off 2 bases at V and 1 base at J, with 11 bases between the two ends. This chain's CDR3 is CASSLQGGRNTEAFF. CDR3 sequence (DNA): TGTGCCAGCAGTTTACAGGGAGGGCGGAACACTGAAGCTTTCTTT.

A few counts support this clone. The rearrangement joins TRBV5-1 to TRBJ1-2; possibly TRBD1 for D (6 bases). Germline V CDR1 and CDR2: SGHRS, YFSETQ. The V gene lost 4 bases and the J gene lost 3 bases, with 16 bases spanning the gap. The CDR3 consists of 15 residues. The CDR3 sequence is CASSVSGTTDYGYTF. Here the CDR3 DNA reads TGCGCCAGCAGCGTATCCGGGACAACCGACTATGGCTACACCTTC.

The chain uses TRBV21-1 and TRBJ2-1; the table's D call, TRBD1, was not checked against the DNA. TRBV21-1 is a recognized pseudogene. The CDR3 consists of 17 residues. The CDR3 sequence: CASPEGDRGGTYNEQFF. The CDR3 DNA reads TGTGCCAGCCCGGAGGGAGACAGGGGGGGAACCTACAATGAGCAGTTCTTC.